This TCR beta chain was profiled in a study of blood T cell repertoires in COVID-19. Study-wide background: Sample material is recorded as cDNA or gDNA derived from T cells, B-cell-depleted T cells, or PBMCs.

V was pared by 2 bases and J by 10 bases, with 14 bases of the junction left unmatched. This CDR3 comprises 15 residues. The V gene's germline CDR1 is WNHNN and CDR2 SYGVQD (reference sequence). Assay used: immunoSEQ multiplex PCR; TCRdb lists only in-frame clones, some missing. This sample has 45,000 or so clones, with approximately 87% found just once. The chain joins TRBV10-1 to TRBJ2-7, with TRBD1 identical over 7 bases. This clonotype was sampled from a woman of 80 years or more with COVID-19, enrolled during active disease. The sample taken for sequencing was peripheral blood. DNA of the CDR3: TGCGCCAGCAGTGAGCCGACAGGGACCCCGACGGAACAGTACTTC. Protein: CASSEPTGTPTEQYF.